Shown below are 32 T cell receptor beta chains from a single sample sequenced in a study of blood T cells in healthy people across ages. For the second PCR, which ran for 7 to 11 cycles, a sample-barcoded 5' primer and a J-beta primer mix were used. Via MiXCR, TCRdb re-called the 5' RACE reads, giving one row per CDR3 protein. This sample has some 1.5 million distinct CDR3 sequences, with about 42% found just once. Source material: blood. Receptor source: a woman under 30 in good health.

The chain carries TRBV6-5 and TRBJ2-1; a weak D match, TRBD2 (5 bases). CDR1 is MNHEY, CDR2 SVGAGI, per germline. The CDR3 length is 14 residues. Trimming shortened V by 0 bases and J by 13 bases, and 16 bases separated the two germline ends. The CDR3 reads CASSYSNRNGVQFF. For the CDR3, the DNA is TGTGCCAGCAGTTACTCTAACCGGAACGGGGTTCAGTTCTTC.

The chain employs TRBV6-5 and TRBJ2-3; D is ambiguous. V lost 1 base and J 4 bases, leaving 9 bases between the germline ends. The CDR3 has 14 amino acids. Per germline, CDR1 MNHEY and CDR2 SVGAGI. The CDR3 spells CASSYWAQADTQYF. CDR3 in DNA: TGTGCCAGCAGTTACTGGGCCCAAGCAGATACGCAGTATTTT.

The V and J genes are TRBV15 and TRBJ2-3; D possibly uses TRBD1 or TRBD2 (5 bases each). The CDR3 contains 12 residues. V gave up 4 bases and J gave up 6 bases, with 8 bases separating them. Germline V gene data show CDR1 as LNHNV and CDR2 as YYDKDF (reference sequence). The CDR3 DNA sequence: TGTGCCACCAGCATGGGGGTGGATACGCAGTATTTT. Translated, it gives CATSMGVDTQYF.

This chain links TRBV28 with TRBJ1-6, with D possibly matching TRBD1 (5 bases). V was cut by 2 bases and J by 7 bases, with 12 bases left in between. Germline V gene data show CDR1 as MDHEN and CDR2 as SYDVKM. This CDR3 has 15 residues. The CDR3 DNA reads TGTGCCAGCAGTTTAGCGGGACTGAGAAATTCACCCCTCCACTTT. It codes for CASSLAGLRNSPLHF.

The V call is TRBV20-1, the J call TRBJ1-2; D ambiguous. This CDR3 spans 14 amino acids. CDR1 and CDR2 from the germline V gene are DFQATT and SNEGSKA (reference sequence). Trimming took off 3 bases at V and 4 bases at J, with 15 bases between the two ends. The CDR3 is CSARMGARAYGYTF. CDR3 sequence (DNA): TGCAGTGCTAGGATGGGAGCCCGGGCCTATGGCTACACCTTC.

The chain carries TRBV7-9 and TRBJ1-1; D remains unclear. Germline-derived CDR1 and CDR2 are SEHNR and FQNEAQ (reference sequence). The V end lost 5 bases, the J end lost 8 bases, and 18 bases lay between the germline ends. This CDR3 is 14 amino acids long. CDR3 nucleotides: TGTGCCAGCAGCGGTCGGACGGGAAACGGCGAAGCTTTCTTT. The encoded protein is CASSGRTGNGEAFF.

The chain joins TRBV27 to TRBJ2-5; D could derive from TRBD1 or TRBD2 (7 bases each). Looked up from germline, CDR1 is MNHEY and CDR2 is SMNVEV (reference sequence). V was clipped by 6 bases and J by 5 bases, with 16 bases between them. This CDR3 is built from 14 residues. The CDR3 protein is CASRPWEGQETQYF. DNA for the CDR3: TGTGCCAGCAGACCATGGGAGGGACAGGAGACCCAGTACTTC.

This clonotype was detected ten times or more. V usage is TRBV12-3 or TRBV12-4 and J usage is TRBJ2-1; D is tentatively TRBD1 or TRBD2 (5 bases each). Trimming took off 5 bases at V and 7 bases at J, with 9 bases between the two ends. CDR3 length equals 12 residues. The CDR3 nucleotides are TGTGCCAGCAGTGGGACCGAGAATGAGCAGTTCTTC. Translating gives CASSGTENEQFF.

This clonotype was counted only a few times. The J gene is TRBJ2-1, the V gene TRBV20-1; 16 bases are a match to TRBD2. The CDR3 spans 18 residues. Germline values: CDR1 DFQATT, CDR2 SNEGSKA (reference sequence). V trimming: 0 bases; J trimming: 5 bases; junction bases outside the gene matches: 7. As DNA, the CDR3 is TGCAGTGCTAGAGATCTGGGACTAGCGGGAGGGCAGCACAATGAGCAGTTCTTC. Translating it yields CSARDLGLAGGQHNEQFF.

This clonotype was counted a few times. The rearrangement uses TRBV4-1 and TRBJ2-1; TRBD2 is a possible D gene (6 bases). The V gene's germline CDR1 is MGHRA and CDR2 YSYEKL. V lost 6 bases and J lost 5, with 20 bases in between. This CDR3 is built from 16 residues. DNA for the CDR3: TGCGCCAGCAGGCATGAGGTGACTAGAGCAGACAATGAGCAGTTCTTC. This translates into CASRHEVTRADNEQFF.

Notes on this clonotype: A junction boundary mismatches the germline segment, possibly from a read error. V usage is TRBV7-7 and J usage is TRBJ2-5; weak D call: TRBD1 (5 bases). Germline CDR1 is SSHAT and CDR2 is FNYEAQ (reference sequence). This CDR3 is 14 amino acids long. Here the CDR3 DNA reads TGTGCTAGCAGCAAAGACAGTACAGAAGAGACCCAGTACTTC. Translated: CASSKDSTEETQYF.

The chain employs TRBV3-1 and TRBJ2-5, with 7 bases lining up with TRBD2. The J call may be incorrect, as the DNA end agrees better with TRBJ2-7. This CDR3 contains 15 residues. Looked up from germline, CDR1 is LGHDT and CDR2 is YNNKEL (reference sequence). In nucleotides, the CDR3 is TGTGCCAGCAGCCACTGGACTAGGGCCGGCTCCGAGCAGTACTTC. Its protein is CASSHWTRAGSEQYF.

The chain links TRBV29-1 to TRBJ2-7; TRBD1 matches 7 bases. Gene TRBJ2-5 matches the end of the DNA better, so the J call may be wrong. Germline loops: CDR1 SQVTM, CDR2 ANQGSEA. This CDR3 has 13 residues. CDR3 residues: CSVEGQGLETQYF. The CDR3 DNA reads TGCAGCGTTGAAGGACAGGGTCTCGAGACCCAGTACTTC.

This chain joins TRBV13 and TRBJ1-1; tentatively, D is TRBD1 (5 bases). V was cut by 3 bases and J by 1 base, with 12 bases left in between. There are 15 residues in the CDR3. Per the germline V gene, CDR1 is PRHDT and CDR2 is FYEKMQ (reference sequence). In nucleotides, the CDR3 is TGTGCCAGCAGCTTTGAAGGGCAGGGGAACACTGAAGCTTTCTTT. Protein sequence: CASSFEGQGNTEAFF.

Comment on this clonotype: Possible read error: a much larger clone is one base away. CDR3 residues: CASSQDGEGPYQPQHF. The DNA of the CDR3 is TGCGCCAGCAGCCAAGACGGGGAGGGTCCGTATCAGCCCCAGCATTTT. V is TRBV4-3 and J is TRBJ1-5; D remains unclear. V was shortened by 0 bases and J by 5 bases, with 14 bases between the two germline ends. The CDR3 has 16 residues. Germline loops: CDR1 LGHNA, CDR2 YSLEER.

Only one count was recorded for this clonotype. This sequence joins TRBV4-1 and TRBJ1-4; no firm D call. This CDR3 is built from 15 residues. With 0 bases removed from V and 3 bases from J, the gap between germline ends came to 8 bases. Germline CDR1 MGHRA, CDR2 YSYEKL. CDR3 bases: TGCGCCAGCAGCCAAGAACCCGGACCTAATGAAAAACTGTTTTTT. This translates into CASSQEPGPNEKLFF.

Regarding this clonotype: An end of the junction differs from the germline gene, which may be a read error. The chain combines TRBV5-1 with TRBJ2-1; 9 positions agree with TRBD2. Germline CDR1 and CDR2: SGHRS and YFSETQ. CDR3 length equals 15 residues. CDR3 nucleotides: TGCGCCAGCAGCTTGGATAGCGGGGGTTACAATGGGCAGTTCTTC. Its translation: CASSLDSGGYNGQFF.

The CDR3 nucleotides read TGTGCCAGCAGTTTAAGGCGAATTCCTGAAGCTTTCTTT. Its translation: CASSLRRIPEAFF. This chain joins TRBV12-3 or TRBV12-4 and TRBJ1-1, with D unclear. Trimming cost V 2 bases and J 6 bases, with 10 bases left between them. The CDR3 contains 13 residues.

In its sample, this clonotype was seen many times. This sequence joins TRBV29-1 and TRBJ1-2; no reliable D call. V lost 4 bases and J lost 1, with 4 bases in between. There are 11 residues in the CDR3. Germline V CDR1 and CDR2: SQVTM, ANQGSEA. CDR3 bases: TGCAGCGTTGTCAGTAACTATGGCTACACCTTC. Translating it yields CSVVSNYGYTF.

The rearrangement joins TRBV7-2 to TRBJ2-7; D possibly uses TRBD1 or TRBD2 (5 bases each). CDR1 SGHTA and CDR2 FQGNSA come from the germline V gene. V lost 2 bases, J lost 7 bases, and 18 bases lay in between. This CDR3 is built from 15 residues. The CDR3 nucleotides read TGTGCCAGCAGCTTAAAGTCGACAGACTACAATGAGCAGTACTTC. This translates into CASSLKSTDYNEQYF. Complete variable domain (other parts from reference TRBV7-2 and TRBJ2-7): GAGVSQSPSNKVTEKGKDVELRCDPISGHTALYWYRQSLGQGLEFLIYFQGNSAPDKSGLPSDRFSAERTGGSVSTLTIQRTQQEDSAVYLCASSLKSTDYNEQYFGPGTRLTVT.

This clonotype was seen only a few times. The chain combines TRBV12-3 or TRBV12-4 with TRBJ2-7; D not resolved. V lost 6 bases and J 2 bases, leaving 11 bases between the germline ends. The CDR3 has 13 amino acids. CDR3 loop: CASRADETYEQYF. In DNA, the CDR3 is TGTGCCAGCAGGGCGGACGAGACCTACGAGCAGTACTTC.

The J gene is TRBJ1-2, the V gene TRBV20-1; D is ambiguous. The V gene's germline CDR1 is DFQATT and CDR2 SNEGSKA (reference sequence). The CDR3 is 15 residues long. The V gene lost 5 bases and the J gene lost 6 bases, with 22 bases spanning the gap. In DNA, the CDR3 is TGCAGTGCTGCCCTTTCGCGGGGTTGGGTAAATGGCTACACCTTC. This codes for CSAALSRGWVNGYTF.

This clonotype was found a few times. The J gene is TRBJ1-1, the V gene TRBV29-1; D is uncertain. The CDR3 contains 15 residues. Trimming removed 7 bases from V and 1 base from J, with 19 bases in between. CDR1 is SQVTM, CDR2 ANQGSEA, per germline. The CDR3 bases are TGCAGCGCCAAGGAGATGGGCGGCTCGAACACTGAAGCTTTCTTT. The encoded protein is CSAKEMGGSNTEAFF.

This clonotype was seen more than once but under ten times. The chain links TRBV15 to TRBJ2-3; 10 nucleotides align to TRBD2. The CDR3 consists of 16 residues. V lost 3 bases and J lost 2; bases outside the gene matches: 5. The germline V gene has CDR1 LNHNV and CDR2 YYDKDF (reference sequence). The DNA for the CDR3 is TGTGCCACCAGCAGTCTAGCGGGGGCCCTCACAGATACGCAGTATTTT. It specifies CATSSLAGALTDTQYF.

The J gene is TRBJ2-7, the V gene TRBV5-1; the match to TRBD1 covers 8 bases. The CDR3 length is 15 residues. The germline gives CDR1 SGHRS, CDR2 YFSETQ. The trim removed 0 bases at V and 3 bases at J, leaving 5 bases unmatched. The CDR3 sequence: CASSLEVTGVYEQYF. The CDR3 bases are TGCGCCAGCAGCTTGGAAGTGACAGGGGTCTACGAGCAGTACTTC.

The gene calls are TRBV12-3 or TRBV12-4 and TRBJ1-2; weak D call: TRBD1 (6 bases). The length of the CDR3 is 13 residues. The V end lost 8 bases, the J end lost 4 bases, and 14 bases lay between the germline ends. CDR3 loop: CASQDSISYGYTF. The CDR3 nucleotides are TGTGCCAGCCAGGACAGCATTAGCTATGGCTACACCTTC.

This clonotype came up a few times. The chain links TRBV29-1 to TRBJ1-2; D call uncertain. Trimming cost V 5 bases and J 5 bases, with 21 bases left between them. The CDR3 totals 15 residues. Germline V gene sequence: CDR1 SQVTM, CDR2 ANQGSEA. Here the CDR3 reads CSVLPRLASTYGYTF. CDR3 nucleotide sequence: TGCAGCGTTCTTCCCCGTCTGGCCTCCACGTATGGCTACACCTTC. Combining the CDR3 with reference TRBV29-1 and TRBJ1-2 gives the whole variable domain SAVISQKPSRDICQRGTSLTIQCQVDSQVTMMFWYRQQPGQSLTLIATANQGSEATYESGFVIDKFPISRPNLTFSTLTVSNMSPEDSSIYLCSVLPRLASTYGYTFGSGTRLTVV.

This clonotype was detected a few times. The chain recombines TRBV4-3 with TRBJ2-3, with D hard to call. Trimming cost V 0 bases and J 2 bases, with 9 bases left between them. Germline V lookup: CDR1 LGHNA, CDR2 YSLEER. The CDR3 length is 15 residues. DNA of the CDR3: TGCGCCAGCAGCCAAGAGCAGGTGAACACAGATACGCAGTATTTT. This codes for CASSQEQVNTDTQYF.

This clonotype was seen a few times. The V and J genes are TRBV29-1 and TRBJ1-2; D remains ambiguous. Germline CDR1 SQVTM, CDR2 ANQGSEA. This CDR3 region has 15 residues. The V and J ends lost 4 bases and 8 bases respectively, with 23 bases between them. This chain's CDR3 is CSVGLLTEMEGGYTF. CDR3 bases: TGCAGCGTTGGGCTATTAACAGAAATGGAAGGGGGCTACACCTTC.

There are a few counts of this clonotype. The gene calls are TRBV20-1 and TRBJ2-3, with D possibly being TRBD1 (6 bases). CDR1 is DFQATT, CDR2 SNEGSKA, per germline (reference sequence). V lost 6 bases and J 2 bases, leaving 12 bases between the germline ends. The CDR3 loop spans 13 amino acids. The CDR3 DNA reads as TGCAGTGCGCAGGGGCGGAACACAGATACGCAGTATTTT. Its protein is CSAQGRNTDTQYF.

This clonotype was recorded a few times. An end of the junction differs from the germline gene, which may be a read error. The V gene is TRBV5-1, the J gene TRBJ2-1, with TRBD1 matching over 7 bases. The CDR3 runs 16 residues. Looked up from germline, CDR1 is SGHRS and CDR2 is YFSETQ. As DNA, the CDR3 is TGCGCCAGCAGCTTGGAGTCGCAGGGGGTCTACTATGAGCAGTTCTTC. Encoded protein: CASSLESQGVYYEQFF.

This clonotype was found many times. The chain links TRBV24-1 to TRBJ2-1, with a possible D match to TRBD2 (5 bases). The germline CDR1 and CDR2 sequences are KGHDR and SFDVKD. The CDR3 is 14 amino acids. Deletions cut 7 bases from V and 2 bases from J, with 11 bases between. The CDR3, as DNA: TGTGCCACCAGGGACTCCGGCCCCTACAATGAGCAGTTCTTC. Translating gives CATRDSGPYNEQFF.